This T cell receptor (beta chain) was identified in a study of identical twins. Study-level points and caveats: Compared with models, monozygotic twins showed more out-of-frame TCR alpha sharing.

After template switching added a universal primer site, the resulting cDNA carried unique molecular identifiers. TCRdb re-called the 5' RACE reads through MiXCR, storing one row per CDR3 protein. The sample holds about 690,000 distinct CDR3 sequences, around 6% seen once. The table lists this clonotype with many counts. Its antigen is not identified. The source material was naive T cells sorted from blood. The receptor comes from a man between 18 and 29 years old in good health.

Here the CDR3 DNA reads TGTGCCAGCAGCTTCCGGGGGACACAACGTGGGAACACCGGGGAGCTGTTTTTT. It codes for CASSFRGTQRGNTGELFF. This sequence joins TRBV11-1 and TRBJ2-2; possibly TRBD1 or TRBD2 for D (6 bases each). The CDR3 has 18 residues. V lost 3 bases and J 1 base, leaving 18 bases between the germline ends. CDR1 and CDR2 from the germline V gene are SGHAT and FQDESV (reference sequence).